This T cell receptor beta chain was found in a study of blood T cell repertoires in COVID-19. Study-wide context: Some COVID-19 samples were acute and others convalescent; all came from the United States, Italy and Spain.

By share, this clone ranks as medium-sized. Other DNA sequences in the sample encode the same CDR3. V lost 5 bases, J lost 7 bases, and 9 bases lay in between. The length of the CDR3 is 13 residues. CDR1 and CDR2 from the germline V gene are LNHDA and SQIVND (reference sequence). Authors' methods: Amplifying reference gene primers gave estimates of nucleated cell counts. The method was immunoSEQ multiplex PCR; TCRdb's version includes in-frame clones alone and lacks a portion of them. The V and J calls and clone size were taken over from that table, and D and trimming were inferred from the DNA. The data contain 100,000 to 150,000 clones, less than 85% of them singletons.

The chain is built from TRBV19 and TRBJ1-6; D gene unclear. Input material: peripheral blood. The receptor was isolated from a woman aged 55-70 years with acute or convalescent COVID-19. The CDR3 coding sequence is TGTGCCAGTAGTCCGAGCGGCAATTCACCCCTCCACTTT. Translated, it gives CASSPSGNSPLHF.